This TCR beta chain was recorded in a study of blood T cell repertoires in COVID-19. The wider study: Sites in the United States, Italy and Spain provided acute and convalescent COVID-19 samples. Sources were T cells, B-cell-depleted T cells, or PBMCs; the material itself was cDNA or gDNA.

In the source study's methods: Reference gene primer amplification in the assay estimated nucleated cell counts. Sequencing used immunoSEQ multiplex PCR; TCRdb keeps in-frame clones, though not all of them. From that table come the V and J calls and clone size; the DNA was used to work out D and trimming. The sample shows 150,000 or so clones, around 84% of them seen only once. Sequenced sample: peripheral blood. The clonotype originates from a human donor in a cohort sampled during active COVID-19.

CDR3 sequence: CASSEGPGQGGYNEQFF. The CDR3 DNA reads TGTGCCAGCAGCGAGGGCCCCGGACAGGGGGGTTACAATGAGCAGTTCTTC. The chain combines TRBV11-3 with TRBJ2-1; 10 bases map to TRBD1. Trimming cost V 5 bases and J 4 bases; bases outside gene matches: 11. The CDR3 spans 17 residues. Per germline, CDR1 SGHNT and CDR2 YENEEA.